Listed here are 28 T cell receptor beta chains from one sample, sequenced in a study of blood T cell repertoires in COVID-19. Only in-frame clones appear in the TCRdb table, and some are missing; sequencing was by immunoSEQ multiplex PCR. The sample records roughly 330,000 clones, just over 85% being singletons. The sample comprised PBMCs or T cells enriched from blood (not recorded which). The origin of the receptors is a young woman who had recovered from COVID-19.

In its sample, this clone was seen once. The gene calls are TRBV5-8 and TRBJ1-5; weak D call: TRBD1 (5 bases). Germline V gene data show CDR1 as SGHTS and CDR2 as YDEGEE. The ends were cut back, 4 bases at V and 5 bases at J, with 10 bases in the middle. The CDR3 length is 13 residues. CDR3: CASSVAQDQPQHF. In DNA, the CDR3 is TGTGCCAGCAGCGTCGCACAGGATCAGCCCCAGCATTTT.

In this sample, this clone turned up a few times. At the DNA level, this CDR3 is encoded by other sequences in the same sample as well. The gene calls are TRBV15 and TRBJ2-7; perhaps TRBD1 as D (6 bases). The ends were cut back, 0 bases at V and 3 bases at J, with 12 bases in the middle. The length of the CDR3 is 15 residues. Germline V gene data show CDR1 as LNHNV and CDR2 as YYDKDF (reference sequence). CDR3 nucleotides: TGTGCCACCAGCAGAGATCGAGGACAGAGCTACGAGCAGTACTTC. It translates to CATSRDRGQSYEQYF. The whole variable domain, filled in from reference TRBV15 and TRBJ2-7, reads DAMVIQNPRYQVTQFGKPVTLSCSQTLNHNVMYWYQQKSSQAPKLLFHYYDKDFNNEADTPDNFQSRRPNTSFCFLDIRSPGLGDTAMYLCATSRDRGQSYEQYFGPGTRLTVT.

The gene calls are TRBV29-1 and TRBJ1-4, with a tentative D call TRBD1 (5 bases). The CDR3 spans 15 residues. Trimming shortened V by 4 bases and J by 4 bases, and 16 bases separated the two germline ends. From germline, CDR1 is SQVTM and CDR2 ANQGSEA. CDR3 amino acids: CSVASGAAFNEKLFF. The CDR3 DNA sequence: TGCAGCGTTGCGAGTGGGGCAGCCTTTAATGAAAAACTGTTTTTT.

This chain uses TRBV11-3 with TRBJ2-2, with D perhaps TRBD1 (5 bases). Trimming cost V 1 base and J 5 bases, with 14 bases left between them. Germline V lookup: CDR1 SGHNT, CDR2 YENEEA. The CDR3 is 16 amino acids. The CDR3 sequence is CASSLGFGRVTGELFF. CDR3 DNA: TGTGCCAGCAGCTTAGGATTCGGCAGGGTGACCGGGGAGCTGTTTTTT.

The chain links TRBV5-6 to TRBJ2-5, with D maybe TRBD2 (7 bases). This CDR3 has 16 amino acids. Germline assignment: CDR1 SGHDT and CDR2 YYEEEE. Trimming pared 6 bases from V and 2 bases from J, leaving 20 bases between. Here the CDR3 DNA reads TGTGCCAGCACCCGAGGGGGGAGCGGGACGCAAGAGACCCAGTACTTC. Translating gives CASTRGGSGTQETQYF.

The V call is TRBV7-9, the J call TRBJ2-1; no firm D call. V gave up 5 bases and J gave up 1 base, with 12 bases separating them. Germline CDR1 is SEHNR and CDR2 is FQNEAQ (reference sequence). The CDR3 runs to 15 residues. The DNA of the CDR3 is TGTGCCAGCAGCACCGTAGAGTCGTCCTACAATGAGCAGTTCTTC. The encoded protein is CASSTVESSYNEQFF.

The chain uses TRBV7-9 and TRBJ1-2; a possible D gene is TRBD1 (6 bases). Germline V gene lookup returns CDR1 SEHNR and CDR2 FQNEAQ (reference sequence). CDR3 length: 15 amino acids. V lost 5 bases, J lost 7 bases, and 20 bases lay in between. In DNA, the CDR3 is TGTGCCAGCAGCCCGACGGTGACAGGCCATGCTGGCTACACCTTC. This translates into CASSPTVTGHAGYTF.

The chain employs TRBV7-9 and TRBJ2-5, with D possibly TRBD2 on 6 matching bases. V dropped 7 bases and J dropped 2 bases, with 17 bases sitting between them. Germline V gene lookup returns CDR1 SEHNR and CDR2 FQNEAQ (reference sequence). CDR3 length: 15 residues. The DNA for the CDR3 is TGTGCCAGCAATGGGGGGACCAAGTTGCAAGAGACCCAGTACTTC. Its translation is CASNGGTKLQETQYF.

The chain is built from TRBV6-1 and TRBJ1-5, with D hard to call. With 3 bases removed from V and 9 bases from J, the gap between germline ends came to 12 bases. The CDR3 runs 13 residues. CDR1 and CDR2 (germline): MNHNS, SASEGT. The CDR3 DNA sequence: TGTGCCAGCAGTGACCAGACGGGTTGGCCCCAGCATTTT. Amino acid sequence: CASSDQTGWPQHF.

The chain is built from TRBV5-4 and TRBJ2-3; 8 nucleotides agree with TRBD2. Germline CDR1 SGHNT, CDR2 YYREEE (reference sequence). V lost 0 bases and J lost 4; bases outside the gene matches: 4. CDR3 length equals 15 residues. The CDR3 sequence is CASSLGAGEADTQYF. CDR3 nucleotides: TGTGCCAGCAGCTTGGGAGCGGGAGAGGCAGATACGCAGTATTTT. Looking up the rest from reference TRBV5-4 and TRBJ2-3 gives the full variable domain: ETGVTQSPTHLIKTRGQQVTLRCSSQSGHNTVSWYQQALGQGPQFIFQYYREEENGRGNFPPRFSGLQFPNYSSELNVNALELDDSALYLCASSLGAGEADTQYFGPGTRLTVL.

CDR3 in amino acids: CASSVGGLNTEAFF. Here the CDR3 DNA reads TGTGCCAGCAGCGTTGGCGGATTGAACACTGAAGCTTTCTTT. This sequence joins TRBV14 and TRBJ1-1; the D is unclear. V lost 5 bases and J lost 0, with 10 bases in between. Per germline, CDR1 SGHDN and CDR2 FVKESK. CDR3 length: 14 residues. Filled out from reference TRBV14 and TRBJ1-1, the complete variable domain reads EAGVTQFPSHSVIEKGQTVTLRCDPISGHDNLYWYRRVMGKEIKFLLHFVKESKQDESGMPNNRFLAERTGGTYSTLKVQPAELEDSGVYFCASSVGGLNTEAFFGQGTRLTVV.

The V gene is TRBV9, the J gene TRBJ1-2, with D maybe TRBD1 (5 bases). Germline V gene data show CDR1 as SGDLS and CDR2 as YYNGEE. This CDR3 spans 15 amino acids. The V gene lost 2 bases and the J gene lost 8 bases, with 19 bases spanning the gap. The CDR3 DNA follows: TGTGCCAGCAGCGTTGGTCAGCGGGGGTCCGGGGGCTACACCTTC. It translates to CASSVGQRGSGGYTF. Full variable domain (remainder filled in from reference TRBV9 and TRBJ1-2): DSGVTQTPKHLITATGQRVTLRCSPRSGDLSVYWYQQSLDQGLQFLIQYYNGEERAKGNILERFSAQQFPDLHSELNLSSLELGDSALYFCASSVGQRGSGGYTFGSGTRLTVV.

The rearrangement joins TRBV28 to TRBJ1-1; no clear D. Trimming removed 10 bases at V and 1 base at J, with 13 bases between. The germline V gene has CDR1 MDHEN and CDR2 SYDVKM. The CDR3 is made up of 13 amino acids. The DNA for the CDR3 is TGTGCCACTCTCCCCCCGGGGAACACTGAAGCTTTCTTT. Amino acid sequence: CATLPPGNTEAFF.

The V gene is TRBV11-2, the J gene TRBJ2-7, with D perhaps matching TRBD1 (6 bases). There are 13 residues in the CDR3. The V gene's germline CDR1 is SGHAT and CDR2 FQNNGV. V was shortened by 0 bases and J by 6 bases, with 9 bases between the two germline ends. The CDR3 reads CASSLDLQGEQYF. CDR3 sequence (DNA): TGTGCCAGCAGCTTAGATCTACAGGGCGAGCAGTACTTC.

This clone appeared a few times. The chain has TRBV2 and TRBJ2-2; no firm D call. The V end lost 2 bases, the J end lost 6 bases, and 10 bases lay between the germline ends. The V gene's germline CDR1 is SNHLY and CDR2 FYNNEI. The CDR3 covers 14 residues. CDR3 region: CASSEITLAGELFF. The CDR3 DNA reads as TGTGCCAGCAGTGAAATTACGCTAGCCGGGGAGCTGTTTTTT.

The chain has TRBV4-2 and TRBJ2-3; TRBD2 aligns across 8 bases. After removal of 4 bases from V and 3 bases from J, the junction contained 6 bases not matched to a gene. The CDR3 is 15 residues long. CDR1 and CDR2 from the germline V gene are LGHNA and YNFKEQ. CDR3 coding DNA: TGTGCCAGCAGCCTACTAGCGGAGGCTACAGATACGCAGTATTTT. It translates to CASSLLAEATDTQYF.

This clone was seen more than once but under ten times. The V and J genes are TRBV30 and TRBJ1-6, with a tentative D call TRBD1 (6 bases). The CDR3 totals 16 residues. With 1 base removed from V and 7 bases from J, the gap between germline ends came to 17 bases. Germline V lookup: CDR1 GTSNPN, CDR2 SVGIG (reference sequence). The DNA of the CDR3 is TGTGCCTGGAGTGCGAGCCCCGGGACAAGGAATTCACCCCTCCACTTT. Amino acid sequence: CAWSASPGTRNSPLHF.

The rearrangement links TRBV9 to TRBJ2-5, with a tentative D call TRBD2 (7 bases). V lost 0 bases, J lost 4 bases, and 16 bases lay in between. CDR3 size: 16 residues. Germline CDR1 SGDLS, CDR2 YYNGEE. In DNA, the CDR3 is TGTGCCAGCAGCGTAGAGGGGGGAGGGGTTGTAGAGACCCAGTACTTC. Translated: CASSVEGGGVVETQYF.

The chain employs TRBV2 and TRBJ1-2; no definite D call. The germline V gene has CDR1 SNHLY and CDR2 FYNNEI. The ends were cut back, 6 bases at V and 1 base at J, with 6 bases in the middle. CDR3 length: 12 amino acids. In DNA form, the CDR3 reads TGTGCCAGCAGCGGTATTAACTATGGCTACACCTTC. Protein product: CASSGINYGYTF.

The chain employs TRBV29-1 and TRBJ1-1; 9 positions match TRBD1. Germline CDR1 and CDR2: SQVTM and ANQGSEA. The junction had 6 bases not matched to a gene; V was cut back by 3 bases and J by 4 bases. The CDR3 extends over 14 amino acids. The CDR3 sequence: CSVDMGQGFTEAFF. Written as DNA, the CDR3 is TGCAGCGTTGATATGGGACAGGGATTCACTGAAGCTTTCTTT.

The V call is TRBV7-2, the J call TRBJ2-5, with TRBD2 matching over 13 bases. V gave up 5 bases and J gave up 3 bases; unmatched junction bases: 3. Germline lookup yields CDR1 SGHTA and CDR2 FQGNSA. This CDR3 has 15 residues. CDR3 DNA: TGTGCCAGCAGCCCCGGGACTAGCGGGGAAGAGACCCAGTACTTC. It encodes CASSPGTSGEETQYF.

The V gene is TRBV30, the J gene TRBJ1-2; possible D gene TRBD1, 6 bases. Germline CDR1 reads GTSNPN; CDR2 reads SVGIG (reference sequence). There are 15 residues in the CDR3. Trimming cost V 8 bases and J 4 bases, with 23 bases left between them. The CDR3 protein is CAGAPPGHTLYGYTF. CDR3 nucleotide sequence: TGTGCCGGGGCACCTCCGGGACATACCCTCTATGGCTACACCTTC.

Only one count was recorded for this clone. The rearrangement uses TRBV7-9 and TRBJ1-2; the match to TRBD1 covers 8 bases. Germline values: CDR1 SEHNR, CDR2 FQNEAQ (reference sequence). There are 14 residues in the CDR3. Losses at the gene ends were 4 bases for V and 4 bases for J; bases not matched to a gene: 5. For the CDR3, the DNA is TGTGCCAGCAGCTCTCGGGACAGGTCCTATGGCTACACCTTC. This sequence encodes CASSSRDRSYGYTF.

The rearrangement uses TRBV19 and TRBJ1-5; 8 bases map to TRBD1. The junction had 4 bases not matched to a gene; V was cut back by 6 bases and J by 3 bases. CDR3 length equals 14 residues. Germline CDR1 is LNHDA and CDR2 is SQIVND (reference sequence). CDR3 coding DNA: TGTGCCAGTAGGATGACAGGGGTCAATCAGCCCCAGCATTTT. Translation gives CASRMTGVNQPQHF. The entire variable domain, with the rest obtained from reference TRBV19 and TRBJ1-5, is as follows: DGGITQSPKYLFRKEGQNVTLSCEQNLNHDAMYWYRQDPGQGLRLIYYSQIVNDFQKGDIAEGYSVSREKKESFPLTVTSAQKNPTAFYLCASRMTGVNQPQHFGDGTRLSIL.

This clone was seen more than once but under ten times. The CDR3 nucleotides read TGTGCCAGTAGACTGACAGGGGCCAACTATGGCTACACCTTC. Amino acid sequence: CASRLTGANYGYTF. V is TRBV19 and J is TRBJ1-2, with TRBD1 matching over 8 bases. The CDR3 spans 14 residues. Germline-derived CDR1 and CDR2 are LNHDA and SQIVND (reference sequence). The J segment lost 2 bases and the V segment lost 6 bases, leaving 5 bases of the junction unmatched.

This clone was observed a single time. The chain is built from TRBV5-1 and TRBJ1-6; D is perhaps TRBD1 (5 bases). Germline lookup yields CDR1 SGHRS and CDR2 YFSETQ. The CDR3 length is 13 residues. The ends were cut back, 1 base at V and 7 bases at J, with 6 bases in the middle. In DNA form, the CDR3 reads TGCGCCAGCAGCTTGCGGGGGAATTCACCCCTCCACTTT. This gives the protein CASSLRGNSPLHF.

V usage is TRBV5-5 and J usage is TRBJ1-1; 9 bases agree with TRBD1. With 1 base clipped from V and 1 base from J, the junction kept 8 bases outside the gene matches. Germline values: CDR1 SGHKS, CDR2 YYEKEE (reference sequence). This CDR3 has 17 residues. The CDR3 bases are TGTGCCAGCAGCTTGAGGATTACAGGGGGCTGGAACACTGAAGCTTTCTTT. It yields the protein CASSLRITGGWNTEAFF.

The chain carries TRBV12-5 and TRBJ1-1, with no clear D. The CDR3 is made up of 14 amino acids. Germline V gene lookup returns CDR1 LGHNT and CDR2 FRNRAP. V was clipped by 1 base and J by 2 bases, with 8 bases between them. The CDR3 reads CASGLDRPNTEAFF. In nucleotides, the CDR3 is TGTGCTAGTGGTTTGGACAGACCTAACACTGAAGCTTTCTTT.